This T cell receptor (beta chain) was documented in a study of human T cells and chemical hapten exposure. Study-wide context: DPC at 0.01% went onto the upper back in patch tests, read at 6 days.

As the library was built, unique molecular identifiers were attached to individual cDNA molecules. TCRdb processed the RACE reads anew with MiXCR; each CDR3 protein has one entry. This sample carries around 99,000 distinct CDR3 sequences, over 10% of them seen once, and the ten largest clones take approximately 2.1%. This clonotype was picked up a small number of times. The time point denotes: patch test 1, 2 weeks after DPC sensitization. The treatment is: therapeutic diphenylcyclopropenone sensitization with weekly scalp DPC. Suited to DPC and affected by alopecia, the donors ranged from 18 to 70 years old. Germline assignment: CDR1 LGHNA and CDR2 YNFKEQ. The germline V and J ends were trimmed by 0 bases and 2 bases, with 14 bases remaining between them. This CDR3 contains 16 residues.

The source material was whole blood, sampled in connection with sensitization to the hapten diphenylcyclopropenone (DPC). The rearrangement joins TRBV4-2 to TRBJ2-7; D is undetermined. The sequence was collected from a woman aged 35 to 49 with alopecia areata. Some clones in this sample may be carry-over from other donors' samples. Here the CDR3 reads CASSQEMAVATYEQYF. CDR3 sequence (DNA): TGTGCCAGCAGCCAAGAGATGGCAGTAGCCACCTACGAGCAGTACTTC.